The 3 T cell receptor beta chains below come from one sample, sequenced in a study of neurological immune-mediated disorders. TCRdb passed the 5' RACE reads through MiXCR, listing each CDR3 protein once. Seen here are 50,000 to 60,000 distinct CDR3 sequences, 3% to 4.5% observed once, and the top ten hold roughly 2%. Specimen: CD4+ T cells from blood. The receptor source for this set is a woman aged 40 to 50 with multiple sclerosis.

This clonotype was observed at least ten times. V is TRBV5-1 and J is TRBJ2-7; a possible D gene is TRBD2 (5 bases). V was pared by 1 base and J by 3 bases, with 14 bases between. CDR3 length equals 15 residues. The germline V gene encodes CDR1 SGHRS and CDR2 YFSETQ. The CDR3 loop reads CASSLTTNGGYEQYF. In nucleotides, the CDR3 is TGCGCCAGCAGCTTGACCACAAACGGAGGCTACGAGCAGTACTTC.

This clonotype has a count of ten or more. The CDR3 here is CASSRGGETQYF. CDR3 coding DNA: TGTGCCAGCAGCCGGGGAGGAGAGACCCAGTACTTC. The chain joins TRBV3-1 to TRBJ2-5; the D gene is possibly TRBD2 (6 bases). The length of the CDR3 is 12 residues. Trimming removed 4 bases at V and 4 bases at J, with 7 bases between. CDR1 and CDR2 from the germline V gene are LGHDT and YNNKEL (reference sequence).

This clonotype was observed at least ten times. The chain employs TRBV10-3 and TRBJ2-5, with D perhaps assigned TRBD1 or TRBD2 (5 bases each). Trimming took 6 bases from V and 2 from J, leaving 13 bases between them. The CDR3 is 14 amino acids. Germline V gives CDR1 ENHRY, CDR2 SYGVKD. For the CDR3, the DNA is TGTGCCATCAGGCCGGGACCCGGACAAGAGACCCAGTACTTC. It yields the protein CAIRPGPGQETQYF.